Below, one TCR beta chain is given with its context. The antigen it binds to is not known. Base qualities were left out, and no much larger clone turns up one base away. The data were obtained in a study of blood T cell repertoires in COVID-19 (dated by TCRdb to the early 2020s). Describing the broader study: The collaborator samples originated in the United States, Italy and Spain and spanned the acute and convalescent phases of COVID-19. The samples were drawn from two sources: the first 160 participants of the ongoing ImmuneRACE study, and 1,200 or so subjects contributed by 6 global collaborators. The prospective study material was composed of cDNA or gDNA derived from T cells, B-cell-depleted T cells, or PBMCs. The repertoires were made available in a free public database intended to serve as a resource for research on the immune response to SARS-CoV-2. Where HLA class I and class II types were available, the types were taken from metadata supplied by the sample provider, not from assay-based typing. The sample metadata nearly always contained a de-identified subject ID, COVID-19 status, age in years and sex. Subjects who had been exposed to COVID-19, were actively infected with it, or had recovered from it provided the deeply sampled blood TCRbeta repertoires that made up the dataset. Summary of the overall study and its limitations: The quantity of clinical and demographic metadata differed by source and by participant and was supplied without curation.

The collaborating institutions used their own protocols to collect whole blood in K2EDTA tubes. For TCRbeta analysis, collaborator samples were shipped as frozen whole blood, as isolated PBMCs, or as DNA extracted from either sample type. CDR1 and CDR2, per the germline V gene, are SNHLY and FYNNEI. Spanning cysteine to phenylalanine, the CDR3 consists of 11 amino acids. The CDR3 DNA has 33 bases and is translated from base 1. V is shortened by 4 bases, J by 8 bases, and the region joining them spans 8 bases. TCRbeta CDR3 regions were amplified from genomic DNA using the immunoSEQ Assay, a bias-controlled multiplex PCR. In the paper's pipeline: Nucleated cell counts per sample were estimated from amplification of reference gene primers within the assay. To quantify the absolute abundance of each unique TCRbeta CDR3 rearrangement, sequence reads were collapsed and filtered. Productive Simpson clonality was computed per sample as the square root of Simpson's diversity index over productive rearrangements. The table comes from immuneACCESS by way of TCRdb, which keeps in-frame sequences with V and J called. Part of the clones is missing from these tables; in studies checked, under half for an unresolved V gene and the rest for unknown reasons. V and J calls and clone size are as listed in that table; D and trimming were resolved from the DNA. The sample table records about 230,000 clones; 70% to 90% of these occur just once. Together, the top ten hold just over 2.5% of the sample.

In this chain, TRBV2 is recombined with TRBJ1-1, with a tentative D gene TRBD1 over 6 matching bases. The sample comprised peripheral blood. This sequence was found in a woman in her sixties or seventies with active or convalescent COVID-19. The CDR3 region: CASSVDREAFF. The DNA is as follows: TGTGCCAGCAGTGTCGACAGGGAAGCTTTCTTT.